This passage covers 28 T cell receptor beta chains from one sample sequenced in a study of T cell changes during pregnancy in multiple sclerosis. Produced via immunoSEQ multiplex PCR; TCRdb's table is partial and in-frame only. The table shows 85,000 to 120,000 clones, with 85% to 95% occurring only once. The specimen was peripheral blood, collected after pregnancy. The origin of the receptors is a female donor with multiple sclerosis, enrolled in a pregnancy study.

This chain links TRBV25-1 with TRBJ2-7; 7 bases are shared with TRBD1. The germline CDR1 and CDR2 sequences are MGHDK and SYGVNS. The ends lost 7 bases at V and 5 bases at J; junction bases unmatched: 2. The CDR3 runs 11 residues. CDR3 protein: CASKQGNEQYF. CDR3 DNA: TGTGCCAGCAAACAGGGGAACGAGCAGTACTTC.

The chain combines TRBV5-1 with TRBJ2-3; TRBD1 agrees at 10 bases. The CDR3 is made up of 13 amino acids. Germline V gives CDR1 SGHRS, CDR2 YFSETQ. V lost 8 bases and J lost 6; bases outside the gene matches: 6. This CDR3 reads CASSTGGEDTQYF. In DNA form, the CDR3 reads TGCGCCAGTTCGACAGGGGGCGAGGATACGCAGTATTTT.

The V gene is TRBV7-9, the J gene TRBJ2-5; 8 nucleotides line up with TRBD2. The CDR3 contains 17 residues. Trimming took 4 bases from V and 4 from J; bases not matched to a gene: 14. Germline V gene data show CDR1 as SEHNR and CDR2 as FQNEAQ (reference sequence). The CDR3 sequence is CASSSRGGGPKGETQYF. The DNA of the CDR3 is TGTGCCAGCAGCTCCCGGGGGGGAGGACCTAAGGGAGAGACCCAGTACTTC.

This clone has more than one count but fewer than ten. J is TRBJ2-2 and V is TRBV6-5; D is uncertain. V lost 6 bases and J 2 bases, leaving 4 bases between the germline ends. The CDR3 has 12 amino acids. Germline V lookup: CDR1 MNHEY, CDR2 SVGAGI. CDR3 region: CASRLNTGELFF. The DNA for the CDR3 is TGTGCCAGCAGACTCAACACCGGGGAGCTGTTTTTT.

This clone was picked up one time. The V and J genes are TRBV5-1 and TRBJ2-5; 11 bases match TRBD2. The germline V gene encodes CDR1 SGHRS and CDR2 YFSETQ. CDR3 length equals 15 residues. After removal of 4 bases from V and 5 bases from J, the junction contained 7 bases not matched to a gene. Here the CDR3 DNA reads TGCGCCAGCAGCCTTAGCGGGAGGGGCGGGGAGACCCAGTACTTC. It specifies CASSLSGRGGETQYF.

V usage is TRBV5-1 and J usage is TRBJ2-1, with 9 bases matching TRBD2. The CDR3 has 14 amino acids. The V segment lost 5 bases and the J segment 6 bases; nucleotides outside the gene matches: 6. Germline CDR1 SGHRS, CDR2 YFSETQ. CDR3 coding DNA: TGCGCCAGCAGTATAGCGGGGGTGCTCAATGAGCAGTTCTTC. Encoded protein: CASSIAGVLNEQFF.

The genes are TRBV10-3 and TRBJ1-2; perhaps TRBD1 as D (5 bases). V was cut by 3 bases and J by 2 bases, with 10 bases left in between. Germline CDR1 ENHRY, CDR2 SYGVKD. The CDR3 runs 14 residues. The CDR3 DNA follows: TGTGCCATCAGTGAATCTCAGGGCAACTATGGCTACACCTTC. The encoded protein is CAISESQGNYGYTF.

In this sample, this clone turned up a few times. The chain is built from TRBV7-9 and TRBJ1-6, with no clear D. This CDR3 contains 14 residues. The germline V gene encodes CDR1 SEHNR and CDR2 FQNEAQ (reference sequence). Trimming pared 5 bases from V and 5 bases from J, leaving 10 bases between. This CDR3 reads CASSLGLNNSPLHF. DNA of the CDR3: TGTGCCAGCAGCCTAGGACTGAATAATTCACCCCTCCACTTT.

The rearrangement uses TRBV7-9 and TRBJ2-5; D is unclear. V lost 5 bases and J 5 bases, leaving 18 bases between the germline ends. CDR3 length equals 15 residues. Germline CDR1 reads SEHNR; CDR2 reads FQNEAQ (reference sequence). In DNA form, the CDR3 reads TGTGCCAGCAGCCCCTCGTCGGCTAGTACCGAGACCCAGTACTTC. Protein sequence: CASSPSSASTETQYF.

The V and J genes are TRBV5-4 and TRBJ2-1, with D perhaps matching TRBD2 (6 bases). CDR3 size: 14 residues. V was clipped by 0 bases and J by 10 bases, with 14 bases between them. CDR1 SGHNT and CDR2 YYREEE come from the germline V gene (reference sequence). The chain's CDR3 is CASSLAGAGREQFF. CDR3 nucleotide sequence: TGTGCCAGCAGCTTGGCCGGGGCAGGGAGGGAGCAGTTCTTC.

The chain recombines TRBV7-9 with TRBJ1-4, with TRBD1 as a possible D gene (5 bases). CDR1 is SEHNR, CDR2 FQNEAQ, per germline (reference sequence). CDR3 length: 14 amino acids. V lost 5 bases, J lost 0 bases, and 7 bases lay in between. CDR3 loop: CASSDRATNEKLFF. CDR3 nucleotide sequence: TGTGCCAGCAGCGACAGAGCAACTAATGAAAAACTGTTTTTT.

CDR3 nucleotides: TGTGCCAGCAGCGTAGGAACCACTAGCGGGAGAGATACGCAGTATTTT. Its translation is CASSVGTTSGRDTQYF. The rearrangement joins TRBV9 to TRBJ2-3, with 11 positions matching TRBD2. Germline V lookup: CDR1 SGDLS, CDR2 YYNGEE. The V gene end was trimmed by 0 bases and the J gene end by 5 bases; junction bases not matched to a gene: 5. The CDR3 totals 16 residues.

The chain employs TRBV4-2 and TRBJ2-1; D gene ambiguous. The CDR3 is 13 amino acids. Germline CDR1 is LGHNA and CDR2 is YNFKEQ. V was trimmed by 4 bases and J by 7 bases, leaving 11 bases between them. In DNA form, the CDR3 reads TGTGCCAGCAGCCGGGCCCGCAGAAATGAGCAGTTCTTC. It specifies CASSRARRNEQFF.

This clone came up once. The V gene is TRBV28, the J gene TRBJ2-4, with 10 nucleotides matching TRBD1. V gave up 5 bases and J gave up 5 bases; unmatched junction bases: 6. The CDR3 has 15 residues. In germline, CDR1 is MDHEN, CDR2 SYDVKM. The CDR3 spells CASSQTGGAENIQYF. The CDR3 region has the DNA TGTGCCAGCAGTCAGACAGGGGGCGCAGAAAACATTCAGTACTTC.

The rearrangement links TRBV5-1 to TRBJ2-5; the match to TRBD1 covers 9 bases. CDR1 and CDR2 (germline): SGHRS, YFSETQ. J was trimmed by 6 bases and V by 1 base; bases with no gene match: 10. This CDR3 is built from 16 residues. The DNA for the CDR3 is TGCGCCAGCAGCTTGTTGGGACAGGGTTGGTCGAAGACCCAGTACTTC. It yields the protein CASSLLGQGWSKTQYF.

The genes are TRBV11-3 and TRBJ1-1; no reliable D call. The CDR3 sequence is 13 residues long. From germline, CDR1 is SGHNT and CDR2 YENEEA. Trimming removed 1 base from V and 1 base from J, with 4 bases in between. The CDR3 nucleotides are TGTGCCAGCAGCTTAGTCCAGAACACTGAAGCTTTCTTT. Amino acids: CASSLVQNTEAFF.

The chain is built from TRBV2 and TRBJ2-2, with 7 bases matching TRBD1. The CDR3 covers 14 residues. The junction had 3 bases not matched to a gene; V was cut back by 6 bases and J by 2 bases. Germline lookup yields CDR1 SNHLY and CDR2 FYNNEI. Here the CDR3 DNA reads TGTGCCAGCAGACAGGGGTACAACACCGGGGAGCTGTTTTTT. It encodes CASRQGYNTGELFF.

The chain joins TRBV7-3 to TRBJ2-2; 9 nucleotides align to TRBD2. Germline V CDR1 and CDR2: SGHTA, FQGTGA. CDR3 size: 15 residues. Losses at the gene ends were 5 bases for V and 7 bases for J; bases not matched to a gene: 8. The CDR3 DNA follows: TGTGCCAGCAGCAATAGCGGGGGACTGGGCGGGGAGCTGTTTTTT. It is translated as CASSNSGGLGGELFF.

This chain connects TRBV27 to TRBJ1-2, with TRBD1 matching 7 bases. This CDR3 comprises 17 residues. Germline V lookup: CDR1 MNHEY, CDR2 SMNVEV (reference sequence). Germline trimming cut 0 bases from V and 4 bases from J; bases unmatched to any gene: 11. For the CDR3, the DNA is TGTGCCAGCAGTTTATCTGCCATCGGGACAGTGACCTATGGCTACACCTTC. Translating it yields CASSLSAIGTVTYGYTF.

V and J are TRBV6-1 and TRBJ2-7; possibly TRBD1 for D (6 bases). The V gene's germline CDR1 is MNHNS and CDR2 SASEGT. The CDR3 totals 11 residues. V was trimmed by 4 bases and J by 12 bases, leaving 13 bases between them. As DNA, the CDR3 is TGTGCCAGCAGTGGGAGCAGGGGACGGTACTTC. It translates to CASSGSRGRYF.

The rearrangement joins TRBV6-5 to TRBJ1-3; TRBD1 is a possible D gene (6 bases). V was trimmed by 6 bases and J by 1 base, leaving 10 bases between them. The CDR3 extends over 14 amino acids. The germline CDR1 and CDR2 sequences are MNHEY and SVGAGI. CDR3 nucleotides: TGTGCCAGCAGGCCGACAGGTTCTGGAAACACCATATATTTT. Amino acid sequence: CASRPTGSGNTIYF.

V usage is TRBV9 and J usage is TRBJ2-7; 8 bases match TRBD1. V shed 3 bases, J shed 7 bases, and the junction held 6 bases outside the gene matches. The length of the CDR3 is 13 residues. Germline CDR1 SGDLS, CDR2 YYNGEE. CDR3 coding DNA: TGTGCCAGCAGCGAGACAGGGGCGGGGGAGCAGTACTTC. It yields the protein CASSETGAGEQYF.

The J gene is TRBJ2-7, the V gene TRBV23-1, with D possibly TRBD2 on 5 matching bases. TRBV23-1 qualifies as an ORF whose function is uncertain. The CDR3 is 14 amino acids. Trimming removed 4 bases from V and 2 bases from J, with 12 bases in between. The CDR3 is CASSPEREPYEQYF. In DNA, the CDR3 is TGCGCCAGCAGTCCCGAGAGGGAACCCTACGAGCAGTACTTC.

The chain couples TRBV5-1 to TRBJ1-1; 8 bases align to TRBD1. This CDR3 is built from 18 residues. The J segment lost 0 bases and the V segment lost 4 bases, leaving 14 bases of the junction unmatched. Germline V lookup: CDR1 SGHRS, CDR2 YFSETQ. For the CDR3, the DNA is TGCGCCAGCAGCCTTCAAGGACAGGGCGGCCCCATGAACACTGAAGCTTTCTTT. Encoded protein: CASSLQGQGGPMNTEAFF.

The chain uses TRBV19 and TRBJ1-1; weak D call: TRBD1 (5 bases). V lost 1 base and J 5 bases, leaving 14 bases between the germline ends. The CDR3 extends over 15 amino acids. Per the germline V gene, CDR1 is LNHDA and CDR2 is SQIVND (reference sequence). The CDR3 DNA follows: TGTGCCAGTAGTATAGCTAGTCAGGGAATGACTGAAGCTTTCTTT. This sequence encodes CASSIASQGMTEAFF.

This clone was observed a single time. The chain has TRBV28 and TRBJ1-1; 8 positions match TRBD1. This CDR3 is built from 14 residues. Germline V lookup: CDR1 MDHEN, CDR2 SYDVKM. V trimming: 2 bases; J trimming: 2 bases; junction bases outside the gene matches: 1. CDR3 DNA: TGTGCCAGCAGTTTACAGGGGGCAAACACTGAAGCTTTCTTT. The encoded protein is CASSLQGANTEAFF.

V usage is TRBV30 and J usage is TRBJ2-6; D possibly corresponds to TRBD1 (6 bases). There are 15 residues in the CDR3. The V end was cut by 4 bases, the J end by 2 bases, with 12 bases between. Germline-derived CDR1 and CDR2 are GTSNPN and SVGIG (reference sequence). The CDR3 protein is CAWKQGFPGANVLTF. The CDR3 region has the DNA TGTGCCTGGAAACAGGGTTTCCCTGGGGCCAACGTCCTGACTTTC.

The chain is built from TRBV2 and TRBJ2-2, with D perhaps TRBD2 (6 bases). The CDR3 runs to 16 residues. With 6 bases removed from V and 0 bases from J, the gap between germline ends came to 14 bases. CDR1 and CDR2 (germline): SNHLY, FYNNEI. The CDR3 region is CASRYASVTNTGELFF. CDR3 in DNA: TGTGCCAGCAGATATGCTAGCGTCACGAACACCGGGGAGCTGTTTTTT.